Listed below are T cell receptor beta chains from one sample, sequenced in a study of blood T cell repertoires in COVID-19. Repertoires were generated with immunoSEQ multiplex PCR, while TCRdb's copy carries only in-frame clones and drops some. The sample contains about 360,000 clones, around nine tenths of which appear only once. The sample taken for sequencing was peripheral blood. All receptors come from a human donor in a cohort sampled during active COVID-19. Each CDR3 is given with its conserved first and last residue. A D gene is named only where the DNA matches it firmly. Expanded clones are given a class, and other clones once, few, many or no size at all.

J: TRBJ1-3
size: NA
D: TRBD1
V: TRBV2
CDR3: CASSETFPGGRQGNTIYF
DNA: TGTGCCAGCAGTGAAACGTTCCCAGGGGGTCGACAAGGAAACACCATATATTTT

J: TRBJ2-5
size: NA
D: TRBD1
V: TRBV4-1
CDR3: CASSPLGTGVDSAKETQYF
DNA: TGCGCCAGCAGCCCCCTCGGGACAGGGGTCGACTCGGCGAAGGAGACCCAGTACTTC

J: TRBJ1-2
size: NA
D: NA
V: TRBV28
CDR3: CASSVQGHGYTF
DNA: TGTGCCAGCAGCGTGCAGGGGCATGGCTACACCTTC

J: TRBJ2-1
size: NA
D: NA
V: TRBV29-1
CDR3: CSVDGRLDEQFF
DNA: TGCAGCGTTGATGGGAGGCTCGATGAGCAGTTCTTC

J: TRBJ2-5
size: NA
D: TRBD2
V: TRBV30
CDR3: CAWSVQSLAGFQETQYF
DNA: TGTGCCTGGAGTGTACAGAGCCTAGCGGGGTTCCAAGAGACCCAGTACTTC

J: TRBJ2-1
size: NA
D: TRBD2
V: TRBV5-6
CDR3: CASSLVAGAYNEQFF
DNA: TGTGCCAGCAGCTTGGTAGCGGGAGCATACAATGAGCAGTTCTTC

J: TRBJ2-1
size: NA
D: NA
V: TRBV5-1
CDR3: CASSLVGRGHEQFF
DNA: TGCGCCAGCAGCTTGGTTGGGCGTGGGCATGAGCAGTTCTTC

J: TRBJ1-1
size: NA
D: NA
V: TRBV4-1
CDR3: CASSQGWGGTEAFF
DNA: TGCGCCAGCAGCCAAGGTTGGGGGGGCACTGAAGCTTTCTTT

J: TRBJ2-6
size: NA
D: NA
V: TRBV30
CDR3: CAWSGYGANVLTF
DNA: TGTGCCTGGTCAGGGTATGGGGCCAACGTCCTGACTTTC

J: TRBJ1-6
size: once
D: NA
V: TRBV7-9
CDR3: CASSSGGERDNSPLHF
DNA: TGTGCCAGCAGCTCCGGGGGGGAAAGGGATAATTCACCCCTCCACTTT

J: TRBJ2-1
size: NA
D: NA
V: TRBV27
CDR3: CASSGPYNEQFF
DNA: TGTGCCAGCAGTGGGCCGTACAATGAGCAGTTCTTC

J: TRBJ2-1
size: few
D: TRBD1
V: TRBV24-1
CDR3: CATSAPGQGDEQFF
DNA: TGTGCCACCAGTGCCCCGGGACAGGGCGATGAGCAGTTCTTC

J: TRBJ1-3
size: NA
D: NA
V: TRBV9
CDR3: CASSVSGQTRMTGGNTIYF
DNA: TGTGCCAGCAGCGTAAGTGGTCAGACCCGTATGACGGGGGGAAACACCATATATTTT

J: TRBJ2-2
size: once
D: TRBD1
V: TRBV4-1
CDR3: CASSSGTGGTNTGELFF
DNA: TGCGCCAGCAGCTCCGGGACAGGGGGCACGAACACCGGGGAGCTGTTTTTT

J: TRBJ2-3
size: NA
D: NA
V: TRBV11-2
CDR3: CASSLDIVADTQYF
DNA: TGTGCCAGCAGCTTAGACATAGTGGCAGATACGCAGTATTTT

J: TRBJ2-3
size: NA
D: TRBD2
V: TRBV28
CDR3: CASSTSGGPGADTQYF
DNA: TGTGCCAGCAGTACTAGCGGGGGCCCTGGGGCAGATACGCAGTATTTT

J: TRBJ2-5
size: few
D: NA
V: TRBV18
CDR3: CASSPPWTQETQYF
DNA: TGTGCCAGCTCACCACCTTGGACTCAAGAGACCCAGTACTTC

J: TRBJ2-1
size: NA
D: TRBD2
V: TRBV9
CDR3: CASSFRTSGVGNEQFF
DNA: TGTGCCAGCAGCTTTCGGACTAGCGGGGTGGGGAATGAGCAGTTCTTC

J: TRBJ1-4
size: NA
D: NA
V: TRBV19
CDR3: CASGTGRIPNEKLFF
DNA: TGTGCCAGCGGAACAGGGCGAATTCCTAATGAAAAACTGTTTTTT

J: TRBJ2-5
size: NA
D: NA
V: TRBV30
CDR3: CAWSLTRQETQYF
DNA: TGTGCCTGGAGCCTGACGCGGCAGGAGACCCAGTACTTC

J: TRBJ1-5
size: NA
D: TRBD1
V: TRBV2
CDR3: CASSEQGGSDQPQHF
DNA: TGTGCCAGCAGCGAGCAGGGGGGAAGTGATCAGCCCCAGCATTTT

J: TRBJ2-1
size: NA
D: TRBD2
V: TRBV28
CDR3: CASSRRGGVANEQFF
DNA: TGTGCCAGCAGTCGACGCGGGGGGGTAGCGAATGAGCAGTTCTTC

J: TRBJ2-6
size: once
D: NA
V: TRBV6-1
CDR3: CASSELPPGGSSGANVLTF
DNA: TGTGCCAGCAGTGAATTGCCTCCAGGGGGGAGCTCTGGGGCCAACGTCCTGACTTTC

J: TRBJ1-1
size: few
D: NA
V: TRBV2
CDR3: CASSAQGLYTEAFF
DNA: TGTGCCAGCAGTGCACAGGGCCTGTACACTGAAGCTTTCTTT

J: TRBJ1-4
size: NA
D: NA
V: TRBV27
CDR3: CASRRAGEKLFF
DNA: TGTGCCAGCCGGAGGGCTGGGGAAAAACTGTTTTTT

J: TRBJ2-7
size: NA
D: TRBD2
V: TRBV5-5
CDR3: CASSPGTSGLEQYF
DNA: TGTGCCAGCAGCCCCGGGACTAGCGGACTCGAGCAGTACTTC

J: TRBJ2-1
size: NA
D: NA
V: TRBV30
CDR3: CAWTLQRKRDNEQFF
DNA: TGTGCCTGGACCCTCCAACGGAAACGGGACAATGAGCAGTTCTTC

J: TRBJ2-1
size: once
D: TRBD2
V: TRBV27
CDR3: CASSLLAGASEQFF
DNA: TGTGCCAGCAGTTTACTAGCGGGGGCAAGTGAGCAGTTCTTC

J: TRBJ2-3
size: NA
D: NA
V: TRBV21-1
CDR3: CASSKGLGTSGSTDTQYF
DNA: TGTGCCAGCAGCAAAGGGCTTGGGACTAGCGGGAGCACAGATACGCAGTATTTT

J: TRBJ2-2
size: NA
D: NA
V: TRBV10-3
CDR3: CAISDRVTGELFF
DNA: TGTGCCATCAGTGACAGGGTCACCGGGGAGCTGTTTTTT

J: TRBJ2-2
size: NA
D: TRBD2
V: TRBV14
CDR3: CASSPGTSRSHTGELFF
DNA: TGTGCCAGCAGCCCCGGGACTAGTCGGAGCCACACCGGGGAGCTGTTTTTT

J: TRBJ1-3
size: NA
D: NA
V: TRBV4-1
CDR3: CASSQAGREERNTIYF
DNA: TGCGCCAGCAGCCAAGCCGGACGGGAAGAGAGGAACACCATATATTTT

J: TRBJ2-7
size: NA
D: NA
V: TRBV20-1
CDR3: CSPAGGPEQYF
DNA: TGCAGTCCCGCCGGGGGGCCCGAGCAGTACTTC

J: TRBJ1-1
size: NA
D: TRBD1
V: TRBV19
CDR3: CATATQGANTEAFF
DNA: TGTGCCACCGCAACCCAGGGGGCGAACACTGAAGCTTTCTTT

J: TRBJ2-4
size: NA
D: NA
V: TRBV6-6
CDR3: CASSYINIQYF
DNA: TGTGCCAGCAGTTACATTAATATTCAGTACTTC

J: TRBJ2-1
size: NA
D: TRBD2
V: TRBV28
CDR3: CASSLPGLAGGPYNGEQFF
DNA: TGTGCCAGCAGTCTCCCGGGACTAGCGGGAGGGCCATATAATGGTGAGCAGTTCTTC

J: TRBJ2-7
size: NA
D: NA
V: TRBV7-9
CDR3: CASSLGGQSYEQYF
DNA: TGTGCCAGCAGCTTAGGGGGACAAAGCTACGAGCAGTACTTC

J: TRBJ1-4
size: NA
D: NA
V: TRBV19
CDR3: CASSTGDGGIEKLFF
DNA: TGTGCCAGTAGTACGGGCGACGGAGGAATAGAAAAACTGTTTTTT

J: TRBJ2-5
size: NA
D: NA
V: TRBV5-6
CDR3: CASSLLSGTVETQYF
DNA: TGTGCCAGCAGCTTGCTTTCGGGTACTGTGGAGACCCAGTACTTC

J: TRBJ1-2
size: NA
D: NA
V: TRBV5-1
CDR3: CASSGGGTNYGYTF
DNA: TGCGCCAGCAGCGGGGGCGGAACTAACTATGGCTACACCTTC

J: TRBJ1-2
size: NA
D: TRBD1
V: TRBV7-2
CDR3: CASTPDRQGADYGYTF
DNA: TGTGCCAGTACCCCGGACCGGCAGGGGGCGGACTATGGCTACACCTTC

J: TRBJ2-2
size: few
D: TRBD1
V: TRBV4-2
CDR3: CASSQGGQFTGELFF
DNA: TGTGCCAGCAGCCAAGGGGGACAGTTCACCGGGGAGCTGTTTTTT

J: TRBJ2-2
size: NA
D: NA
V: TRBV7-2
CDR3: CASSSQGANTGELFF
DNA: TGTGCCAGCAGCTCACAGGGAGCGAACACCGGGGAGCTGTTTTTT

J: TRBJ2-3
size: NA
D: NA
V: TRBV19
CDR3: CASSIAHTGSPDTQYF
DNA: TGTGCCAGTAGTATAGCCCACACAGGGAGCCCAGATACGCAGTATTTT

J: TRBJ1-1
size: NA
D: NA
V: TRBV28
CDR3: CASSLLSDGTLLANEAFF
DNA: TGTGCCAGCAGTTTACTCTCCGATGGGACACTCTTGGCCAATGAAGCTTTCTTT

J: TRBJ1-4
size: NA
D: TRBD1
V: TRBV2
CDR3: CASNQGQGAEKLFF
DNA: TGTGCCAGCAACCAAGGACAGGGGGCTGAAAAACTGTTTTTT

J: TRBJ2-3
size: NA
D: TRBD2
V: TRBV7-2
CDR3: CASSFGLAGGSGDTQYF
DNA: TGTGCCAGCAGCTTCGGGCTAGCGGGGGGCTCGGGAGATACGCAGTATTTT

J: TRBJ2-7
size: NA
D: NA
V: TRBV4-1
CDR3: CASSQGQDYEQYF
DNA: TGCGCCAGCAGCCAAGGACAGGACTACGAGCAGTACTTC

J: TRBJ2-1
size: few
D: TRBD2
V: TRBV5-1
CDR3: CASSVPSGSYNEQFF
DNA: TGCGCCAGCAGCGTCCCTAGCGGGAGCTACAATGAGCAGTTCTTC

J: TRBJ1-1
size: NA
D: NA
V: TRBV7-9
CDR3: CASSPRGVGDTEAFF
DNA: TGTGCCAGCAGCCCCCGGGGGGTAGGGGACACTGAAGCTTTCTTT

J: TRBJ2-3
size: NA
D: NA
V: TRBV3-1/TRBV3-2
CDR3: CASSHEGATDTQYF
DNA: TGTGCCAGCAGCCACGAGGGAGCGACAGATACGCAGTATTTT

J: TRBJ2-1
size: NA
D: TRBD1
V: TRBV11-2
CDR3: CASSLVPQGQGRGEQFF
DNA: TGTGCCAGCAGCTTAGTCCCCCAGGGACAGGGAAGGGGTGAGCAGTTCTTC

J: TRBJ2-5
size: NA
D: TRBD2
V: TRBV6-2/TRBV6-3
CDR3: CASSYLLASGGAEETQYF
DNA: TGTGCCAGCAGTTACTTGCTGGCTAGCGGGGGGGCCGAGGAGACCCAGTACTTC

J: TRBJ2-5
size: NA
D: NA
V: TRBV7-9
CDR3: CASSPKWGSQETQYF
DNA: TGTGCCAGCAGCCCCAAATGGGGCTCCCAAGAGACCCAGTACTTC

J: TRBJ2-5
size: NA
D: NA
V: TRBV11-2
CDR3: CASSLVYRLETQYF
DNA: TGTGCCAGCAGCTTAGTTTACAGGTTGGAGACCCAGTACTTC

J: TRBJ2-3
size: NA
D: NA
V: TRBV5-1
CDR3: CASSYRVGGTDTQYF
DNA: TGCGCCAGCAGCTACAGGGTAGGGGGCACAGATACGCAGTATTTT

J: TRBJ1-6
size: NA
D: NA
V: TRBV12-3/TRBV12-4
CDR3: CASSLGGGSPLHF
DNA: TGTGCCAGCAGTTTAGGGGGAGGGTCACCCCTCCACTTT

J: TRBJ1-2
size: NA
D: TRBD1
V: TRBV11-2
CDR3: CASSSLRTGGSDGYTF
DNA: TGTGCCAGCAGCTCCCTAAGGACAGGGGGGAGTGATGGCTACACCTTC

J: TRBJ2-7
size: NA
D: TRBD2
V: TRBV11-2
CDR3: CASSYTIAGPGDEQYF
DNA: TGTGCCAGCAGTTACACCATAGCGGGGCCTGGGGACGAGCAGTACTTC